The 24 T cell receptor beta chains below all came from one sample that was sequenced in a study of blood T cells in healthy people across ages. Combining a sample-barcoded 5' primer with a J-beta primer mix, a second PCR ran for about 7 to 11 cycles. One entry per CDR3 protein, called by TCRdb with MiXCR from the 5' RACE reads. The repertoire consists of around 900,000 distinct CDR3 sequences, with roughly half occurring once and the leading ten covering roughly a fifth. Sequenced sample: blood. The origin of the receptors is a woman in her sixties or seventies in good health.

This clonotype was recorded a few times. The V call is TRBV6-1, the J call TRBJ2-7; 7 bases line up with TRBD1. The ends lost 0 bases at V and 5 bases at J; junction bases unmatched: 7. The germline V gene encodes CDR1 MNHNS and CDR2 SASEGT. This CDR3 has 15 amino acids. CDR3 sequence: CASSEADRDGDEQYF. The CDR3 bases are TGTGCCAGCAGTGAAGCCGACAGGGATGGGGACGAGCAGTACTTC.

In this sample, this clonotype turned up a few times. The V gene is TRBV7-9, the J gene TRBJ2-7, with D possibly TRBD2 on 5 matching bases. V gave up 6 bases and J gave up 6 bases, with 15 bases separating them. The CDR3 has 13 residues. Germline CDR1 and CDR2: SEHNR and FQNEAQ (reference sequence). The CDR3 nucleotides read TGTGCCAGCAGTCCCACTAGGGCGGGCGAGCAGTACTTC. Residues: CASSPTRAGEQYF.

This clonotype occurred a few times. The CDR3 reads CASSLGGGRYNEQFF. CDR3 bases: TGTGCCAGCAGCTTGGGGGGAGGCCGCTACAATGAGCAGTTCTTC. J is TRBJ2-1 and V is TRBV5-4, with D perhaps matching TRBD2 (6 bases). The CDR3 length is 15 residues. Trimming took 0 bases from V and 3 from J, leaving 10 bases between them. Germline V lookup: CDR1 SGHNT, CDR2 YYREEE (reference sequence).

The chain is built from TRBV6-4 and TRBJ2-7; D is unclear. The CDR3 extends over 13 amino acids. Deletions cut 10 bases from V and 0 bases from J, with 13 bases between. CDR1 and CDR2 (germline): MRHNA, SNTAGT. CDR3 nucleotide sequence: TGTGCCAACCTGGACCGGCCCTCCTACGAGCAGTACTTC. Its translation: CANLDRPSYEQYF.

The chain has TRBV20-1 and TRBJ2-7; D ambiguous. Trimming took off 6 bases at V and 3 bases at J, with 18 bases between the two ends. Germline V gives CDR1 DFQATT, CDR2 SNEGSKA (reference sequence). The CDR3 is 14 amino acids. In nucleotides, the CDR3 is TGCAGTGCACGGACCATAACGGAGAGCTACGAGCAGTACTTC. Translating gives CSARTITESYEQYF.

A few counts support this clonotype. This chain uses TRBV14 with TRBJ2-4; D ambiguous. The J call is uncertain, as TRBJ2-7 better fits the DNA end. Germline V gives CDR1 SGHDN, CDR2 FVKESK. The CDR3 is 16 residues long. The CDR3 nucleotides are TGTGCCAGCAGCCAAGATTACGTGAGCCGGTTTCTCGAGCAGTACTTC. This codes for CASSQDYVSRFLEQYF.

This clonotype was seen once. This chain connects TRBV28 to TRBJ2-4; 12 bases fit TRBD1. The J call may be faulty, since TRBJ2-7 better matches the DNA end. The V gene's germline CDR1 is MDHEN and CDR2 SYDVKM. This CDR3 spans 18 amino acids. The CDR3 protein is CASGFGPSGTGGLYEQYF. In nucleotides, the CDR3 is TGTGCCAGCGGCTTCGGACCCTCCGGGACAGGGGGCTTATACGAGCAGTACTTC.

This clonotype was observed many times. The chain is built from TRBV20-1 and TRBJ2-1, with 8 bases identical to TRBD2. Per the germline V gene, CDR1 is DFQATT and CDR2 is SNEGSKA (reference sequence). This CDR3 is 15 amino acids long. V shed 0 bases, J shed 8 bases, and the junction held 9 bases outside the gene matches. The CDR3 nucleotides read TGCAGTGCTAGAGATTGGGGAGCGGGAGTCCATGAGCAGTTCTTC. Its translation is CSARDWGAGVHEQFF.

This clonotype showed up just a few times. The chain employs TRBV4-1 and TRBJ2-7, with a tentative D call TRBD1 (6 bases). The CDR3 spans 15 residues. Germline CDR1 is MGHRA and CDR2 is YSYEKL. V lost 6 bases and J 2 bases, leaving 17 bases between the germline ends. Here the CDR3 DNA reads TGCGCCAGCAGAACTGAACAGGGTGCAGCCTACGAGCAGTACTTC. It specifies CASRTEQGAAYEQYF.

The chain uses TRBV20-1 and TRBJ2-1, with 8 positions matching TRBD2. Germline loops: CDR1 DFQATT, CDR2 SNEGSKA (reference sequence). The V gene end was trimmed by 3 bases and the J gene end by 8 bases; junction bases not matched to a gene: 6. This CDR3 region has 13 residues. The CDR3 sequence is CSASKREIHEQFF. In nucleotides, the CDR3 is TGCAGTGCTAGCAAGCGGGAGATACATGAGCAGTTCTTC.

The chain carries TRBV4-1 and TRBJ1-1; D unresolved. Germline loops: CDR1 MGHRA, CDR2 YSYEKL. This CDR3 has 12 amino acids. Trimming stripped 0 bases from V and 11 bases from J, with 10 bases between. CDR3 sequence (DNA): TGCGCCAGCAGCCAAGATCGACGTGATGCTTTCTTT. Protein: CASSQDRRDAFF.

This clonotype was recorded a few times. CDR3 bases: TGTGCCAGCAGGGGACCTCAAAACATTCAGTACTTC. Encoded protein: CASRGPQNIQYF. The V gene is TRBV12-3 or TRBV12-4, the J gene TRBJ2-4, with D perhaps given as TRBD1 or TRBD2 (5 bases each). The CDR3 has 12 amino acids. The V end lost 6 bases, the J end lost 5 bases, and 8 bases lay between the germline ends.

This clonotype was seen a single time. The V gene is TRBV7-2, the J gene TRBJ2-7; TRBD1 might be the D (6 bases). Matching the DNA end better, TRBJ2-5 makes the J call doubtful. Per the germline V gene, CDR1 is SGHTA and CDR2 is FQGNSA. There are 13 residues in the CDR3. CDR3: CASRTTGTETQYF. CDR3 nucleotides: TGTGCCAGCAGGACCACAGGGACGGAGACCCAGTACTTC.

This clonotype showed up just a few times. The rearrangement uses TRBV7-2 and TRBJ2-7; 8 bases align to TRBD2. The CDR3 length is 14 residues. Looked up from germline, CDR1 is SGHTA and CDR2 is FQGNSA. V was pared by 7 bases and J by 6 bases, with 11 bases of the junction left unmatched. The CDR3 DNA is TGTGCCAGCACCGCAGCGGGAGCAGTGGGCGAGCAGTACTTC. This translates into CASTAAGAVGEQYF. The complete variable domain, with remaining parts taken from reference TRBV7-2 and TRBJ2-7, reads GAGVSQSPSNKVTEKGKDVELRCDPISGHTALYWYRQSLGQGLEFLIYFQGNSAPDKSGLPSDRFSAERTGGSVSTLTIQRTQQEDSAVYLCASTAAGAVGEQYFGPGTRLTVT.

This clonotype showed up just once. The chain's CDR3 is CASRAFGTAGSNQPQHF. The DNA of the CDR3 is TGTGCCAGCAGGGCTTTCGGGACAGCCGGTAGCAATCAGCCCCAGCATTTT. The chain carries TRBV2 and TRBJ1-5, with 7 bases that match TRBD1. Germline CDR1 and CDR2: SNHLY and FYNNEI. The CDR3 has 17 residues. The V and J ends lost 6 bases and 0 bases, in that order; junction bases with no gene match: 11.

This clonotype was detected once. The CDR3 DNA follows: TGTGCCAGCAGCCTAGAGGGACGCTCCTACAATGAGCAGTTCTTC. Translated, it gives CASSLEGRSYNEQFF. The rearrangement uses TRBV3-1 and TRBJ2-1; D may match TRBD1 or TRBD2 (5 bases each). The germline gives CDR1 LGHDT, CDR2 YNNKEL (reference sequence). The germline V and J ends were trimmed by 4 bases and 0 bases, with 10 bases remaining between them. The CDR3 is 15 residues long.

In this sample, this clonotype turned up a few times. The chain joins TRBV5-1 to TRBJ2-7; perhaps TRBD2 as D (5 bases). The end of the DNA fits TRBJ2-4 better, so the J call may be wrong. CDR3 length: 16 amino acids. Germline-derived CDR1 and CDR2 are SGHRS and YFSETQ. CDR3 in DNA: TGCGCCAGCAGCTTGGCTGAGGATGCGGCGGGAAACATTCAGTACTTC. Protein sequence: CASSLAEDAAGNIQYF.

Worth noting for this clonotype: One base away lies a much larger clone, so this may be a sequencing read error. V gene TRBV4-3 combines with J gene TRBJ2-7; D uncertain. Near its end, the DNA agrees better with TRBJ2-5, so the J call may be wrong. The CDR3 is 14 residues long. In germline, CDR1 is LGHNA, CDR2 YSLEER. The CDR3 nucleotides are TGCGCCAGCAGCCAAGATGGGCAGGTAAAGACCCAGTACTTC. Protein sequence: CASSQDGQVKTQYF.

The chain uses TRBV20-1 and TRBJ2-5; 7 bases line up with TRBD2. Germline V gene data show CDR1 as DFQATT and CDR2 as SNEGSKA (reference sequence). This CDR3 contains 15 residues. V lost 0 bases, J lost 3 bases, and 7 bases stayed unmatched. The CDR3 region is CSARDQRDPKETQYF. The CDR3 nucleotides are TGCAGTGCTAGAGATCAGCGGGACCCCAAAGAGACCCAGTACTTC.

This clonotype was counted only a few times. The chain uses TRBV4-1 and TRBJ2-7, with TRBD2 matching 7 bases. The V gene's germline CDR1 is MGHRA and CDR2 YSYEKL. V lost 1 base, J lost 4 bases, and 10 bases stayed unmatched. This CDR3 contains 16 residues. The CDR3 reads CASSQVRAGVTYEQYF. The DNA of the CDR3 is TGCGCCAGCAGCCAAGTTAGGGCGGGAGTAACGTACGAGCAGTACTTC.

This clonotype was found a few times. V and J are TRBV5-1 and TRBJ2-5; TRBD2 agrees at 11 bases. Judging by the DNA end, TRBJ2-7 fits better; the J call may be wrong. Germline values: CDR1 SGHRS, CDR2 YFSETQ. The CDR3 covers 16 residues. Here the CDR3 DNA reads TGCGCCAGCAGCTTTAACCCGACTAGCGGGATTTCCGAGCAGTACTTC. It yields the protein CASSFNPTSGISEQYF.

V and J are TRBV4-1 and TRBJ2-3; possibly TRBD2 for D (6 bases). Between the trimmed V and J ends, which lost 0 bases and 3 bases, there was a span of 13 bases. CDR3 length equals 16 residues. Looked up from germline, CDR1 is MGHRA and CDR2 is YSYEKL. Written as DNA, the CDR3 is TGCGCCAGCAGCCAAGAAAAAGACGGGAGTACAGATACGCAGTATTTT. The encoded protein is CASSQEKDGSTDTQYF.

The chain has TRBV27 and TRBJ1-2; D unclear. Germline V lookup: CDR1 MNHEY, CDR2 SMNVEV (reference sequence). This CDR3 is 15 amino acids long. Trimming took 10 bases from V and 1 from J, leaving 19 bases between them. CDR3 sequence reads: CANGPEPIFNYGYTF. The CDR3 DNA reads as TGTGCCAACGGCCCAGAGCCGATTTTTAACTATGGCTACACCTTC.

This chain's CDR3 is CASASFPGGPYEQYF. The DNA of the CDR3 is TGTGCCAGCGCGTCCTTCCCGGGAGGGCCCTACGAGCAGTACTTC. The gene calls are TRBV7-2 and TRBJ2-7; 8 bases are a match to TRBD2. Germline-derived CDR1 and CDR2 are SGHTA and FQGNSA. CDR3 length equals 15 residues. The trim removed 8 bases at V and 2 bases at J, leaving 11 bases unmatched.